The rows below give T cell receptor beta chains drawn from one sample of a study of neurological immune-mediated disorders. TCRdb redid the calling of the 5' RACE reads with MiXCR, one entry per CDR3 protein. Here the sample spans over 35,000 distinct CDR3 sequences, roughly 4.1% being singletons. Material: PBMCs. All receptors derive from an older woman with multiple sclerosis. CDR3s include the opening cysteine and the closing phenylalanine or tryptophan. The D gene is left open where the match is weak. A clone size is listed for some rows: how often the clone was seen (once, few, many), or a class if it is expanded.

many	NA	TRBV28	TRBJ2-1	TGTGCCAGCAGTTTACGGGTTGTGGGAAATGAGCAGTTCTTC	CASSLRVVGNEQFF
many	NA	TRBV10-3	TRBJ1-3	TGTGCCATCAGTGATGAGCAGGCCCACTCTGGAAACACCATATATTTT	CAISDEQAHSGNTIYF
NA	NA	TRBV27	TRBJ2-3	TGTGCCAGCTGTCGACAGCCTAGCACAGATACGCAGTATTTT	CASCRQPSTDTQYF
many	TRBD1	TRBV29-1	TRBJ2-1	TGCAGCGTTGAGTTTTACAGGGGCAATGAGCAGTTCTTC	CSVEFYRGNEQFF
many	NA	TRBV6-1	TRBJ2-4	TGTGCCAGCAAAGACCCGCTCCCCCGCTTTTGGGTTCAGTACTTC	CASKDPLPRFWVQYF
few	TRBD2	TRBV20-1	TRBJ2-5	TGCAGTGCTATGCTAGCGGGAGGGCCGTACGAGACCCAGTACTTC	CSAMLAGGPYETQYF
many	NA	TRBV4-1	TRBJ2-1	TGCGCCAGCAGCCAAGGCAGGTCCCCTCGGTACAATGAGCAGTTCTTC	CASSQGRSPRYNEQFF
many	TRBD1	TRBV5-1	TRBJ1-1	TGCGCCAGCAGCTTCGCGCGGACAGGGGACACTGAAGCTTTCTTT	CASSFARTGDTEAFF
many	NA	TRBV7-3	TRBJ1-2	TGTGCCAGCAGCTTCCCCGGGAACTATGGCTACACCTTC	CASSFPGNYGYTF
many	TRBD1	TRBV3-1	TRBJ1-2	TGTGCCAGCAGCCAAGTTGACAGGGATCGTGGCTACACCTTC	CASSQVDRDRGYTF
many	NA	TRBV30	TRBJ1-6	TGTGCCTGGAGTTTCGGGTCGGGTCCCCTCCACTTT	CAWSFGSGPLHF
NA	NA	TRBV2	TRBJ2-1	TGTGCCAGCTCCCAAGCGGCCATGTACAATGAGCAGTTCTTC	CASSQAAMYNEQFF
many	NA	TRBV6-6	TRBJ2-1	TGTGCCAGCAGTTATGAGGGGGGCACCTACAATGAGCAGTTCTTC	CASSYEGGTYNEQFF
many	NA	TRBV20-1	TRBJ1-1	TGCAGTGTCCACTCGAACACTGAAGCTTTCTTT	CSVHSNTEAFF
few	TRBD1	TRBV7-2	TRBJ2-3	TGTGCCAGCAGCCCTGACAGGGTGGGGGATACGCAGTATTTT	CASSPDRVGDTQYF
many	TRBD2	TRBV7-2	TRBJ2-5	TGTGCCAGCAGCCTCACTAGCGGGGCTCCCCAAGGGACCCAGTACTTC	CASSLTSGAPQGTQYF
few	TRBD1	TRBV6-2/TRBV6-3	TRBJ2-5	TGTGCCAGCAGAAAAACAGGGGGGCAGGAGACCCAGTACTTC	CASRKTGGQETQYF
NA	NA	TRBV20-1	TRBJ2-6	TGCAGTGCTAGAACGAGACTAGAGTTCTCTGGGGCCAACGTCCTGACTTTC	CSARTRLEFSGANVLTF
many	TRBD2	TRBV5-1	TRBJ2-3	TGCGCCAGCAGCCCGAGCCCACTAGCGGGGGTGGCAGATACGCAGTATTTT	CASSPSPLAGVADTQYF
many	TRBD1	TRBV20-1	TRBJ2-7	TGCAGTGCTAGTGGTTTTGGTGGAGGACAGGGATCTTCTTTGACCTACGAGCAGTACTTC	CSASGFGGGQGSSLTYEQYF
few	NA	TRBV4-3	TRBJ1-1	TGCGCCAGCAGCGTCCGGGGATGGGGCGCTGAAGCTTTCTTT	CASSVRGWGAEAFF
many	TRBD1	TRBV20-1	TRBJ1-2	TGCAGTGCTAGATCGCCGGGACAGGCCTATGGCTACACCTTC	CSARSPGQAYGYTF
many	NA	TRBV10-3	TRBJ1-1	TGTGCCATCAGTGAGAGGGAGAACACTGAAGCTTTCTTT	CAISERENTEAFF
NA	NA	TRBV30	TRBJ2-3	TGTGCCTGGAACCTCGGCGGTCCGCCAGATACGCAGTATTTT	CAWNLGGPPDTQYF
many	NA	TRBV2	TRBJ2-7	TGTGCCAGCAGTGATGGGGGTTACGAGCAGTACTTC	CASSDGGYEQYF
many	NA	TRBV5-1	TRBJ2-7	TGCGCCAGCAGCTTGGTTACCGGCCGGAACGAGCAGTACTTC	CASSLVTGRNEQYF
many	TRBD2	TRBV20-1	TRBJ2-1	TGCAGTGCTCAACTCGGGACTAGCGGTTACAATGAGCAGTTCTTC	CSAQLGTSGYNEQFF
few	NA	TRBV6-6	TRBJ1-3	TGTGCCAGCAGTTACTCGAGGTGGCAGGGTTCTTCTGGAAACACCATATATTTT	CASSYSRWQGSSGNTIYF
many	TRBD2	TRBV10-2	TRBJ2-1	TGCGCCAGCCAGGCGGGGGGGATCAATGAGCAGTTCTTC	CASQAGGINEQFF
many	NA	TRBV3-1	TRBJ2-7	TGTGCCAGCAGCCGGTCCGCGGGCGAGCAGTACTTC	CASSRSAGEQYF
NA	NA	TRBV11-2	TRBJ2-3	TGTGCCAGCAGCCGAACGGGGTCTAGCACAGATACGCAGTATTTT	CASSRTGSSTDTQYF
many	TRBD2	TRBV9	TRBJ2-1	TGTGCCAGCAGCCCTAGCGGGGGGCCCGGGAATGAGCAGTTCTTC	CASSPSGGPGNEQFF
many	TRBD2	TRBV7-9	TRBJ2-1	TGTGCCAGCAGCTCCTTCCGCGGGAGGCAATACAATGAGCAGTTCTTC	CASSSFRGRQYNEQFF
many	TRBD1	TRBV5-1	TRBJ1-1	TGCGCCAGCAGCTTGGTGGGACAGGGAGGTATGAACACTGAAGCTTTCTTT	CASSLVGQGGMNTEAFF
many	TRBD2	TRBV20-1	TRBJ2-1	TGCAGTGCTGATACCGGGACTAGCGGGAGTAGTGAGCAGTTCTTC	CSADTGTSGSSEQFF
NA	NA	TRBV18	TRBJ1-1	TGTGCCAGCTCACCATGGGCAGACACTGAAGCTTTCTTT	CASSPWADTEAFF
many	TRBD1	TRBV29-1	TRBJ2-3	TGCAGCGTCGGGGACAGGGACCCAGATACGCAGTATTTT	CSVGDRDPDTQYF
many	NA	TRBV2	TRBJ1-1	TGTGCCAGCAGTGAATGGGTCGCTGAAGCTTTCTTT	CASSEWVAEAFF
many	TRBD2	TRBV29-1	TRBJ2-1	TGCAGCTCCCTAGGGGACTATTCATACAATGAGCAGTTCTTC	CSSLGDYSYNEQFF
NA	TRBD1	TRBV20-1	TRBJ1-2	TGCAGTGATAAGCTGGGACAGGGAAGTTATGGCTACACCTTC	CSDKLGQGSYGYTF
few	NA	TRBV20-1	TRBJ1-3	TGCAGTGCTAGGATGGCTGGGGTGGGAAACACCATATATTTT	CSARMAGVGNTIYF
many	NA	TRBV7-3	TRBJ2-3	TGTGCCAGCAGCCACCCCGGAGGGGTGCAGTATTTT	CASSHPGGVQYF